The 10 T cell receptor beta chains given below trace back to one sample, sequenced in a study of T cells in Graves' hyperthyroidism and ophthalmopathy. Amplified regions were TCR beta CDR3 sequences from RNA transcripts. The TCR CDR3 first-round RT-PCR relied on the HTBI primer set. A single record per CDR3 protein comes from TCRdb applying MiXCR to the multiplex PCR reads. Among approximately 490,000 distinct CDR3 sequences listed, about 20% were seen once. Sequences were obtained from blood. Receptors originate from a woman between 70 and 85 years old with Graves' ophthalmopathy.

This clonotype was recorded a few times. The chain is built from TRBV2 and TRBJ2-3, with D hard to call. Germline lookup yields CDR1 SNHLY and CDR2 FYNNEI. The CDR3 totals 15 residues. V gave up 5 bases and J gave up 3 bases, with 15 bases separating them. The CDR3 reads CASSQAPLLTDTQYF. CDR3 sequence (DNA): TGTGCCAGCAGTCAGGCCCCCCTCTTAACAGATACGCAGTATTTT.

The chain joins TRBV19 to TRBJ2-1, with TRBD2 identical over 9 bases. The CDR3 has 13 amino acids. Germline V CDR1 and CDR2: LNHDA, SQIVND (reference sequence). Losses at the gene ends were 3 bases for V and 7 bases for J; bases not matched to a gene: 1. CDR3 in DNA: TGTGCCAGTAGTATGCTAGCGGGAAATGAGCAGTTCTTC. Protein product: CASSMLAGNEQFF. The entire variable domain, with the rest obtained from reference TRBV19 and TRBJ2-1, is as follows: DGGITQSPKYLFRKEGQNVTLSCEQNLNHDAMYWYRQDPGQGLRLIYYSQIVNDFQKGDIAEGYSVSREKKESFPLTVTSAQKNPTAFYLCASSMLAGNEQFFGPGTRLTVL.

This clonotype was counted between two and nine times. This chain joins TRBV5-1 and TRBJ2-7; TRBD1 might be the D (7 bases). The CDR3 totals 14 residues. Germline V lookup: CDR1 SGHRS, CDR2 YFSETQ. The V end lost 2 bases, the J end lost 7 bases, and 16 bases lay between the germline ends. CDR3 nucleotide sequence: TGCGCCAGCAGCTTACTCCGGGACAGCGGGGAGCAGTACTTC. Its translation: CASSLLRDSGEQYF.

This clonotype was observed many times. This chain connects TRBV2 to TRBJ1-1, with D possibly TRBD1 on 6 matching bases. V lost 0 bases to trimming and J lost 1 base, with 15 bases between them. This CDR3 spans 17 amino acids. Germline CDR1 reads SNHLY; CDR2 reads FYNNEI. The DNA of the CDR3 is TGTGCCAGCAGTGAAGCGCTTCAGGCAGGGGCGAACACTGAAGCTTTCTTT. Translating it yields CASSEALQAGANTEAFF.

The CDR3 protein is CASSLLTGEFF. The CDR3 DNA sequence: TGTGCCAGCAGCTTATTGACAGGGGAGTTCTTC. This sequence joins TRBV5-5 and TRBJ2-1; 8 bases line up with TRBD1. The CDR3 is 11 amino acids. J was trimmed by 14 bases and V by 2 bases; bases with no gene match: 3. The germline CDR1 and CDR2 sequences are SGHKS and YYEKEE (reference sequence). Full variable domain (remainder filled in from reference TRBV5-5 and TRBJ2-1): DAGVTQSPTHLIKTRGQQVTLRCSPISGHKSVSWYQQVLGQGPQFIFQYYEKEERGRGNFPDRFSARQFPNYSSELNVNALLLGDSALYLCASSLLTGEFFGPGTRLTVL.

J is TRBJ1-2 and V is TRBV20-1; no firm D call. Germline-derived CDR1 and CDR2 are DFQATT and SNEGSKA (reference sequence). CDR3 length: 13 amino acids. The V end was cut by 0 bases, the J end by 4 bases, with 9 bases between. This chain's CDR3 is CSAREGFPYGYTF. The DNA for the CDR3 is TGCAGTGCTAGAGAAGGGTTTCCCTATGGCTACACCTTC.

This clonotype showed up many times. The V gene is TRBV24-1, the J gene TRBJ2-5, with 7 bases that match TRBD2. This CDR3 is built from 16 residues. With 4 bases clipped from V and 5 bases from J, the junction kept 12 bases outside the gene matches. CDR1 KGHDR and CDR2 SFDVKD come from the germline V gene. The DNA of the CDR3 is TGTGCCACCAGTGACTCCGGCCGGGGAGGGCACGAGACCCAGTACTTC. Protein sequence: CATSDSGRGGHETQYF.

This clonotype has a handful of counts. J is TRBJ1-4 and V is TRBV9; D ambiguous. The V gene lost 0 bases and the J gene lost 2 bases, with 5 bases spanning the gap. The CDR3 length is 14 residues. From germline, CDR1 is SGDLS and CDR2 YYNGEE. The CDR3 region is CASSVVATNEKLFF. DNA of the CDR3: TGTGCCAGCAGCGTAGTCGCGACTAATGAAAAACTGTTTTTT. Using reference TRBV9 and TRBJ1-4 for the parts outside the CDR3, the full variable domain is DSGVTQTPKHLITATGQRVTLRCSPRSGDLSVYWYQQSLDQGLQFLIQYYNGEERAKGNILERFSAQQFPDLHSELNLSSLELGDSALYFCASSVVATNEKLFFGSGTQLSVL.

This clonotype was counted ten times or more. The chain uses TRBV2 and TRBJ2-7; the D gene could be TRBD1 or TRBD2 (6 bases each). The germline CDR1 and CDR2 sequences are SNHLY and FYNNEI. With 6 bases removed from V and 5 bases from J, the gap between germline ends came to 17 bases. The CDR3 consists of 14 residues. CDR3 DNA sequence: TGTGCCAGCAGGGGGGCGGGATTTTCGCACGAGCAGTACTTC. Translation: CASRGAGFSHEQYF.

This clonotype was picked up a small number of times. The chain joins TRBV2 to TRBJ1-2; D not resolved. Germline CDR1 reads SNHLY; CDR2 reads FYNNEI. The CDR3 has 13 amino acids. Trimming took off 0 bases at V and 2 bases at J, with 4 bases between the two ends. This chain's CDR3 is CASSEALNYGYTF. The DNA for the CDR3 is TGTGCCAGCAGTGAAGCCTTGAACTATGGCTACACCTTC.